The next 22 T cell receptor beta chains were all read from a single sample in a study of blood T cell repertoires in COVID-19. The table came from immunoSEQ multiplex PCR; TCRdb's copy has only in-frame clones and leaves some out. The sample shows about 100,000 clones, 90% to 95% of them seen only once. The sequencing sample was made of peripheral blood. The receptors originated from a human donor with active COVID-19. The donor label of this sample is uncertain.

The rearrangement links TRBV7-2 to TRBJ2-1; possible D gene TRBD1, 6 bases. The germline V gene encodes CDR1 SGHTA and CDR2 FQGNSA. V dropped 5 bases and J dropped 2 bases, with 13 bases sitting between them. This CDR3 comprises 15 residues. The CDR3 DNA is TGTGCCAGCAGCCCCGGACAGTTACCCTACAATGAGCAGTTCTTC. This codes for CASSPGQLPYNEQFF. Full variable domain (remainder filled in from reference TRBV7-2 and TRBJ2-1): GAGVSQSPSNKVTEKGKDVELRCDPISGHTALYWYRQSLGQGLEFLIYFQGNSAPDKSGLPSDRFSAERTGGSVSTLTIQRTQQEDSAVYLCASSPGQLPYNEQFFGPGTRLTVL.

The chain has TRBV2 and TRBJ1-1; D gene uncertain. V was cut by 5 bases and J by 5 bases, with 12 bases left in between. CDR1 SNHLY and CDR2 FYNNEI come from the germline V gene. This CDR3 spans 13 amino acids. CDR3: CASSPYKRTEAFF. The CDR3 nucleotides are TGTGCCAGCAGTCCGTACAAGCGGACTGAAGCTTTCTTT.

The V call is TRBV27, the J call TRBJ2-1, with D perhaps TRBD1 (5 bases). The germline gives CDR1 MNHEY, CDR2 SMNVEV (reference sequence). CDR3 size: 13 residues. V lost 4 bases and J lost 3, with 7 bases in between. The CDR3 DNA reads TGTGCCAGCAGTTCCGACAGCTACAATGAGCAGTTCTTC. As protein: CASSSDSYNEQFF.

The chain carries TRBV5-1 and TRBJ2-7, with TRBD2 matching 11 bases. This CDR3 is 15 amino acids long. Germline V lookup: CDR1 SGHRS, CDR2 YFSETQ. Trimming cost V 3 bases and J 1 base; bases outside gene matches: 3. CDR3 in DNA: TGCGCCAGCAGCTGGGGGACTAGCGGTTCCTACGAGCAGTACTTC. Its translation: CASSWGTSGSYEQYF.

The gene calls are TRBV2 and TRBJ1-1; TRBD1 matches at 9 bases. This CDR3 region has 14 residues. Germline V gene data show CDR1 as SNHLY and CDR2 as FYNNEI. J gave up 5 bases and V 3 bases, and 4 bases lay outside the gene matches. The CDR3, as DNA: TGTGCCAGCAGTGACAGGACAGGGGAAACTGAAGCTTTCTTT. Protein product: CASSDRTGETEAFF.

The chain has TRBV24-1 and TRBJ2-3; 12 bases agree with TRBD2. The germline gives CDR1 KGHDR, CDR2 SFDVKD. V lost 3 bases to trimming and J lost 2 bases; unmatched junction nucleotides: 2. The CDR3 runs to 16 residues. The CDR3 here is CATSDRTSGDTDTQYF. The CDR3, as DNA: TGTGCCACCAGTGATCGGACTAGCGGGGACACAGATACGCAGTATTTT.

The chain couples TRBV28 to TRBJ1-1, with a weak D call TRBD1 (5 bases). There are 15 residues in the CDR3. Germline CDR1 MDHEN, CDR2 SYDVKM. Trimming pared 4 bases from V and 1 base from J, leaving 13 bases between. CDR3 amino acids: CASSSQGLWNTEAFF. The CDR3 DNA sequence: TGTGCCAGCAGTTCTCAGGGCCTTTGGAACACTGAAGCTTTCTTT.

The chain links TRBV7-9 to TRBJ2-3, with D tentatively TRBD1 (6 bases). The CDR3 is made up of 12 amino acids. Trimming cost V 5 bases and J 7 bases, with 10 bases left between them. Germline CDR1 is SEHNR and CDR2 is FQNEAQ (reference sequence). The CDR3 spells CASSRDRNTQYF. CDR3 in DNA: TGTGCCAGCAGCCGAGACAGGAATACGCAGTATTTT.

V is TRBV5-6 and J is TRBJ2-3; TRBD2 aligns across 11 bases. Germline V gene data show CDR1 as SGHDT and CDR2 as YYEEEE. J lost 3 bases, V lost 3 bases, and 6 bases had no gene match. The CDR3 has 16 amino acids. In DNA form, the CDR3 reads TGTGCCAGCAGCTCCACCCGGACTAGCGGGACAGATACGCAGTATTTT. Translation gives CASSSTRTSGTDTQYF.

The rearrangement uses TRBV7-8 and TRBJ1-6; possible D gene TRBD1, 6 bases. This CDR3 is built from 15 residues. CDR1 is SGHVS, CDR2 FQNEAQ, per germline. Trimming stripped 8 bases from V and 6 bases from J, with 17 bases between. CDR3 protein: CASSPGAGANSPLHF. The CDR3 DNA sequence: TGTGCCAGCTCCCCAGGGGCCGGGGCTAATTCACCCCTCCACTTT. Complete variable domain (other parts from reference TRBV7-8 and TRBJ1-6): GAGVSQSPRYKVAKRGQDVALRCDPISGHVSLFWYQQALGQGPEFLTYFQNEAQLDKSGLPSDRFFAERPEGSVSTLKIQRTQQEDSAVYLCASSPGAGANSPLHFGNGTRLTVT.

About this clone itself: One end of the junction varies from germline; a read error may be responsible. For the CDR3, the DNA is TGTGCCAGCAGCCAAGATGGAATAGCGGGGGCCAGCCCGGATTTT. It translates to CASSQDGIAGASPDF. V is TRBV3-1 (or the pseudogene TRBV3-2) and J is TRBJ2-3, with 9 bases fitting TRBD2. This CDR3 region has 15 residues. Per germline, CDR1 LGHDT and CDR2 YNNKEL (reference sequence).

The chain uses TRBV27 and TRBJ2-3; D unclear. Germline CDR1 and CDR2: MNHEY and SMNVEV (reference sequence). V lost 1 base and J lost 1, with 9 bases in between. CDR3 size: 15 residues. Written as DNA, the CDR3 is TGTGCCAGCAGTTTATTTGGCCAGGGCACAGATACGCAGTATTTT. Translated, it gives CASSLFGQGTDTQYF.

The chain links TRBV19 to TRBJ1-5; tentatively, D is TRBD1 (6 bases). The CDR3 has 15 residues. The V gene lost 7 bases and the J gene lost 3 bases, with 16 bases spanning the gap. The germline V gene has CDR1 LNHDA and CDR2 SQIVND (reference sequence). CDR3 in amino acids: CASTSGGAPNQPQHF. The DNA of the CDR3 is TGTGCCAGTACCTCTGGGGGGGCTCCCAATCAGCCCCAGCATTTT.

The chain links TRBV5-1 to TRBJ2-7, with 9 positions matching TRBD1. This CDR3 has 15 amino acids. The ends lost 3 bases at V and 5 bases at J; junction bases unmatched: 9. The germline V gene encodes CDR1 SGHRS and CDR2 YFSETQ. The DNA of the CDR3 is TGCGCCAGCAGCTGGGGAACAGGGGGCGTCAACGAGCAGTACTTC. Translating gives CASSWGTGGVNEQYF. Variable domain in full (rest from reference TRBV5-1 and TRBJ2-7): KAGVTQTPRYLIKTRGQQVTLSCSPISGHRSVSWYQQTPGQGLQFLFEYFSETQRNKGNFPGRFSGRQFSNSRSEMNVSTLELGDSALYLCASSWGTGGVNEQYFGPGTRLTVT.

This chain links TRBV28 with TRBJ2-7; D is uncertain. Trimming removed 7 bases at V and 3 bases at J, with 16 bases between. Germline lookup yields CDR1 MDHEN and CDR2 SYDVKM. This CDR3 has 14 amino acids. CDR3 protein: CASKPGSANYEQYF. CDR3 DNA sequence: TGTGCCAGCAAACCCGGGTCCGCTAACTACGAGCAGTACTTC.

The rearrangement joins TRBV5-4 to TRBJ1-2; TRBD1 aligns across 7 bases. CDR1 is SGHNT and CDR2 is YYREEE in the germline V gene (reference sequence). This CDR3 spans 15 amino acids. V dropped 5 bases and J dropped 4; count of bases not matched to a gene: 11. CDR3 coding DNA: TGTGCCAGCAGTTTTCAGGGGGTTACTGGCTATGGCTACACCTTC. Translated, it gives CASSFQGVTGYGYTF.

The rearrangement links TRBV7-8 to TRBJ2-3; 10 positions match TRBD2. The CDR3 runs to 14 residues. Per the germline V gene, CDR1 is SGHVS and CDR2 is FQNEAQ. V shed 5 bases, J shed 3 bases, and the junction held 2 bases outside the gene matches. The CDR3 protein is CASSPLAGTDTQYF. CDR3 coding DNA: TGTGCCAGCAGCCCACTAGCGGGGACAGATACGCAGTATTTT.

The table lists this clone with a few counts. The CDR3 loop reads CAISEPGGGNTIYF. The CDR3 DNA is TGTGCCATCAGTGAACCAGGAGGAGGAAACACCATATATTTT. The chain recombines TRBV10-3 with TRBJ1-3, with D unclear. Germline CDR1 and CDR2: ENHRY and SYGVKD. V lost 3 bases to trimming and J lost 4 bases, with 10 bases between them. CDR3 length: 14 residues.

This rearrangement joins TRBV9 to TRBJ1-2; possibly TRBD1 for D (6 bases). CDR3 length equals 13 residues. In germline, CDR1 is SGDLS, CDR2 YYNGEE. Trimming stripped 4 bases from V and 5 bases from J, with 12 bases between. The CDR3 bases are TGTGCCAGCAGCCAGGGGTACGGGTATGGCTACACCTTC. It yields the protein CASSQGYGYGYTF.

The chain combines TRBV19 with TRBJ2-2; weak D call: TRBD1 (5 bases). Germline lookup yields CDR1 LNHDA and CDR2 SQIVND (reference sequence). Trimming took off 6 bases at V and 4 bases at J, with 15 bases between the two ends. The CDR3 is made up of 15 amino acids. The CDR3: CASRQDRWSTGELFF. The CDR3 DNA follows: TGTGCCAGTAGACAGGATCGGTGGAGCACCGGGGAGCTGTTTTTT. Variable domain in full (rest from reference TRBV19 and TRBJ2-2): DGGITQSPKYLFRKEGQNVTLSCEQNLNHDAMYWYRQDPGQGLRLIYYSQIVNDFQKGDIAEGYSVSREKKESFPLTVTSAQKNPTAFYLCASRQDRWSTGELFFGEGSRLTVL.

The chain recombines TRBV6-1 with TRBJ2-1, with D possibly matching TRBD1 (6 bases). From germline, CDR1 is MNHNS and CDR2 SASEGT. The CDR3 has 15 amino acids. V was trimmed by 3 bases and J by 4 bases, leaving 13 bases between them. CDR3 protein: CASSEEWGPYNEQFF. In DNA, the CDR3 is TGTGCCAGCAGTGAGGAGTGGGGGCCTTACAATGAGCAGTTCTTC.

V gene TRBV20-1 combines with J gene TRBJ1-5, with 9 bases fitting TRBD1. Per germline, CDR1 DFQATT and CDR2 SNEGSKA (reference sequence). CDR3 length equals 15 residues. V lost 3 bases to trimming and J lost 3 bases; unmatched junction nucleotides: 6. The CDR3, as DNA: TGCAGTGCTAGTGCCGGGACAGGGATCAATCAGCCCCAGCATTTT. Translation gives CSASAGTGINQPQHF.